This TCR beta chain was found in a study of Ad26.COV2.S vaccination and SARS-CoV-2 variants. Measured with immunoSEQ multiplex PCR; TCRdb has only the in-frame clones, and not every one. The sample contains 180,000 or so clones, 87% of which appear only once. On this clone itself: Its antigen remains unknown.

CDR3 length equals 15 residues. Germline CDR1 and CDR2: SGHDT and YYEEEE. V shed 3 bases and J 9 bases; nucleotides not matched to a gene: 10. Overall study findings and caveats: Reportedly, spike-specific CD8+ and CD4+ T cell responses achieved substantial breadth once vaccination had taken place. TCR breadth and depth estimates may have understated total T cell responses.

This specimen consisted of peripheral blood, obtained after recovery from COVID-19. This chain uses TRBV5-6 with TRBJ1-2, with 11 nucleotides matching TRBD1. The TCR sequence derives from a human donor who had recovered from COVID-19. CDR3: CASSSPGQGVWSYTF. DNA for the CDR3: TGTGCCAGCAGCTCGCCGGGACAGGGGGTTTGGAGCTACACCTTC.